The 3 T cell receptor beta chains reported below all come from one sample, sequenced in a study of T cells in Graves' hyperthyroidism and ophthalmopathy. TCR beta CDR3 regions were amplified from RNA transcripts. The HTBI primer set drove a first-round RT-PCR of the TCR CDR3. TCRdb fed the multiplex PCR reads into MiXCR, producing one record per CDR3 protein. The data contain 640,000 or so distinct CDR3 sequences, approximately 14% of them singletons. The sample taken for sequencing was blood. Receptor source: a woman in her thirties or forties with Graves' ophthalmopathy.

The chain recombines TRBV11-1 with TRBJ1-3; 7 bases fit TRBD1. Germline trimming cut 5 bases from V and 0 bases from J; bases unmatched to any gene: 7. The CDR3 sequence is 16 residues long. Germline V gene sequence: CDR1 SGHAT, CDR2 FQDESV (reference sequence). The CDR3 region is CASSPRQGSSGNTIYF. DNA for the CDR3: TGTGCCAGCAGCCCCCGACAGGGATCCTCTGGAAACACCATATATTTT.

This clonotype was picked up many times. The chain is built from TRBV2 and TRBJ2-2, with D possibly TRBD2 on 6 matching bases. V was pared by 5 bases and J by 4 bases, with 17 bases between. CDR1 is SNHLY and CDR2 is FYNNEI in the germline V gene. The CDR3 covers 16 residues. The CDR3 sequence is CASSILGGSGTGELFF. The CDR3 nucleotides are TGTGCCAGCAGTATACTCGGGGGTTCGGGCACCGGGGAGCTGTTTTTT.

The sample holds a few counts of this clonotype. A read error is possible here, since a much larger clone lies one base away. V gene TRBV3-1 combines with J gene TRBJ2-7; D is uncertain. V shed 2 bases and J shed 5 bases, with 4 bases lying between them. The CDR3 spans 11 residues. Germline values: CDR1 LGHDT, CDR2 YNNKEL (reference sequence). The CDR3 loop is CASSQLNEQYF. The CDR3 DNA sequence: TGTGCCAGCAGCCAATTAAACGAGCAGTACTTC.